The 10 T cell receptor beta chains in this list originate from one sample, sequenced in a study of blood T cell repertoires in COVID-19. The method was immunoSEQ multiplex PCR; TCRdb's version includes in-frame clones alone and lacks a portion of them. This table holds some 130,000 clones, around 89% found once. The source material was peripheral blood. These receptors came from a middle-aged man with active or convalescent COVID-19.

The chain is built from TRBV12-3 or TRBV12-4 and TRBJ1-1; 7 nucleotides match TRBD1. V trimming: 5 bases; J trimming: 1 base; junction bases outside the gene matches: 1. The length of the CDR3 is 13 residues. The CDR3: CASSRQGNTEAFF. The CDR3 DNA reads TGTGCCAGCAGTCGACAGGGGAACACTGAAGCTTTCTTT.

V and J are TRBV25-1 and TRBJ2-1, with 9 bases that match TRBD2. V lost 3 bases and J lost 4; bases outside the gene matches: 10. This CDR3 has 17 residues. Per germline, CDR1 MGHDK and CDR2 SYGVNS. The CDR3 sequence: CASSDYGVAGDYNEQFF. The DNA of the CDR3 is TGTGCCAGCAGTGATTACGGCGTAGCGGGAGATTACAATGAGCAGTTCTTC.

This sequence joins TRBV6-5 and TRBJ2-1; the match to TRBD2 covers 7 bases. The CDR3 consists of 14 residues. CDR1 is MNHEY and CDR2 is SVGAGI in the germline V gene. Trimming removed 8 bases from V and 6 bases from J; junction bases left unmatched: 10. Written as DNA, the CDR3 is TGTGCCAGCGGAAGGCGGGAGATGGGCAATGAGCAGTTCTTC. Amino acids: CASGRREMGNEQFF.

The CDR3: CASSESPGWYEQFF. Written as DNA, the CDR3 is TGTGCCAGCAGTGAATCCCCGGGGTGGTATGAGCAGTTCTTC. The V and J genes are TRBV2 and TRBJ2-1; perhaps TRBD2 as D (5 bases). V lost 2 bases and J lost 8, with 13 bases in between. This CDR3 has 14 amino acids. Germline V gives CDR1 SNHLY, CDR2 FYNNEI.

This rearrangement joins TRBV6-5 to TRBJ1-2; no firm D call. Trimming removed 6 bases from V and 4 bases from J, with 9 bases in between. The CDR3 runs 12 residues. CDR1 is MNHEY, CDR2 SVGAGI, per germline. CDR3 DNA: TGTGCCAGCAGAATGAGTGGCTATGGCTACACCTTC. Encoded protein: CASRMSGYGYTF.

The chain couples TRBV5-1 to TRBJ2-1; D might be TRBD1 (6 bases). CDR1 is SGHRS, CDR2 YFSETQ, per germline. The CDR3 is 15 residues long. V lost 0 bases and J 7 bases, leaving 14 bases between the germline ends. The CDR3 is CASSLAGDVRNEQFF. The CDR3 DNA sequence: TGCGCCAGCAGCTTGGCAGGGGATGTGAGGAATGAGCAGTTCTTC.

The chain employs TRBV6-6 and TRBJ2-7; maybe TRBD1 (5 bases). The CDR3 is made up of 13 amino acids. Trimming took off 8 bases at V and 3 bases at J, with 14 bases between the two ends. Germline assignment: CDR1 MNHNY and CDR2 SVGAGI (reference sequence). The CDR3 nucleotides read TGTGCCAGCGGTCCTGACAGTCGCTACGAGCAGTACTTC. It yields the protein CASGPDSRYEQYF.

This chain links TRBV11-2 with TRBJ2-5; 9 bases agree with TRBD2. Trimming took 2 bases from V and 5 from J; bases not matched to a gene: 3. In germline, CDR1 is SGHAT, CDR2 FQNNGV. The CDR3 has 14 amino acids. The CDR3 is CASSLSSGVETQYF. The CDR3 DNA is TGTGCCAGCAGCTTATCTAGCGGGGTGGAGACCCAGTACTTC.

This clone occurred once. The CDR3 DNA reads as TGTGCCAGCAGCGGCAGGGGAAACACTGAAGCTTTCTTT. Translating gives CASSGRGNTEAFF. V and J are TRBV6-5 and TRBJ1-1; D might be TRBD1 (6 bases). Trimming took 6 bases from V and 2 from J, leaving 10 bases between them. Germline V gives CDR1 MNHEY, CDR2 SVGAGI. The CDR3 covers 13 residues.

The V and J genes are TRBV6-1 and TRBJ1-1, with 9 bases that match TRBD1. V shed 2 bases and J 6 bases; nucleotides not matched to a gene: 4. Per the germline V gene, CDR1 is MNHNS and CDR2 is SASEGT. CDR3 length equals 14 residues. CDR3 sequence: CASSEIQGAAEAFF. The CDR3 nucleotides are TGTGCCAGCAGTGAAATACAGGGGGCGGCTGAAGCTTTCTTT.